The rows below give T cell receptor beta chains drawn from one sample of a study of blood T cell repertoires in COVID-19. The assay was immunoSEQ multiplex PCR, and TCRdb's table has in-frame clones only and misses some. The sample has more than 300,000 clones, around 83% seen once. The sequenced material came from PBMCs or T cells enriched from blood (not recorded which). The receptor set was obtained from a woman aged 45-59 years who had recovered from COVID-19. CDR3s include the opening cysteine and the closing phenylalanine or tryptophan. A D gene is named only where the DNA matches it firmly. Size tells how often a clone was seen (once, few, many) or the class of an expanded clone, and some rows leave it out.

v_call: TRBV2
d_call: TRBD1
cdr3_length: 14
clone_size: NA
j_call: TRBJ1-5
cdr3_nt: TGTGCCAGCAAGGGGGCGGGGAGCAATCAGCCCCAGCATTTT
cdr3_aa: CASKGAGSNQPQHF

v_call: TRBV15
d_call: NA
cdr3_length: 15
clone_size: once
j_call: TRBJ2-7
cdr3_nt: TGTGCCACCAGCAGAGATCACCGGCAGGCCTACGAGCAGTACTTC
cdr3_aa: CATSRDHRQAYEQYF

v_call: TRBV5-1
d_call: NA
cdr3_length: 15
clone_size: NA
j_call: TRBJ1-1
cdr3_nt: TGCGCCAGCAGCTTGGTTGGGGCAGCGAACACTGAAGCTTTCTTT
cdr3_aa: CASSLVGAANTEAFF

v_call: TRBV7-9
d_call: TRBD1
cdr3_length: 15
clone_size: NA
j_call: TRBJ1-1
cdr3_nt: TGTGCCAGCAGCTTAATTTCCACAGGGGACACTGAAGCTTTCTTT
cdr3_aa: CASSLISTGDTEAFF

v_call: TRBV3-1/TRBV3-2
d_call: TRBD2
cdr3_length: 19
clone_size: NA
j_call: TRBJ2-1
cdr3_nt: TGTGCCAGCAGCCAAGGGCAGACTAGCGGGAGGGTAGTCCAAGATGAGCAGTTCTTC
cdr3_aa: CASSQGQTSGRVVQDEQFF

v_call: TRBV3-1/TRBV3-2
d_call: NA
cdr3_length: 16
clone_size: once
j_call: TRBJ2-1
cdr3_nt: TGTGCCAGCAGCCAAGTTCAGGGGGGCGGGTGGAATGAGCAGTTCTTC
cdr3_aa: CASSQVQGGGWNEQFF

v_call: TRBV5-5
d_call: TRBD2
cdr3_length: 16
clone_size: once
j_call: TRBJ2-1
cdr3_nt: TGTGCCAGCAGCTTGAGGTCTGGCGGGGGGTACAATGAGCAGTTCTTC
cdr3_aa: CASSLRSGGGYNEQFF

v_call: TRBV18
d_call: TRBD1
cdr3_length: 16
clone_size: many
j_call: TRBJ2-2
cdr3_nt: TGTGCCAGCTCTGCCGGGACAGGGGTCAACACCGGGGAGCTGTTTTTT
cdr3_aa: CASSAGTGVNTGELFF

v_call: TRBV11-3
d_call: NA
cdr3_length: 13
clone_size: NA
j_call: TRBJ1-2
cdr3_nt: TGTGCCAGCAGCTTAGGGGGAGTAATGGACTACACCTTC
cdr3_aa: CASSLGGVMDYTF

v_call: TRBV7-2
d_call: NA
cdr3_length: 15
clone_size: once
j_call: TRBJ1-1
cdr3_nt: TGTGCCAGCAGCCTTATTTCCGCAGTAAGAACTGAAGCTTTCTTT
cdr3_aa: CASSLISAVRTEAFF

v_call: TRBV7-9
d_call: NA
cdr3_length: 17
clone_size: NA
j_call: TRBJ1-1
cdr3_nt: TGTGCCAGCAGCTTATCCGCCGGGGGGGGGATGAACACTGAAGCTTTCTTT
cdr3_aa: CASSLSAGGGMNTEAFF

v_call: TRBV9
d_call: TRBD2
cdr3_length: 15
clone_size: few
j_call: TRBJ2-5
cdr3_nt: TGTGCCAGCAGCGTAGTGGGACTAGAGCAAGAGACCCAGTACTTC
cdr3_aa: CASSVVGLEQETQYF

v_call: TRBV11-3
d_call: NA
cdr3_length: 15
clone_size: NA
j_call: TRBJ1-1
cdr3_nt: TGTGCCAGCAGCTTAGATGCTCTCCGGACAAGGGAAGCTTTCTTT
cdr3_aa: CASSLDALRTREAFF

v_call: TRBV19
d_call: NA
cdr3_length: 12
clone_size: few
j_call: TRBJ1-1
cdr3_nt: TGTGCCAGTAATAACGGACTAGATGAAGCTTTCTTT
cdr3_aa: CASNNGLDEAFF

v_call: TRBV5-1
d_call: TRBD2
cdr3_length: 13
clone_size: NA
j_call: TRBJ2-7
cdr3_nt: TGCGCCAGCAGCTTGGGGGACTACTACGAGCAGTACTTC
cdr3_aa: CASSLGDYYEQYF

v_call: TRBV28
d_call: NA
cdr3_length: 13
clone_size: NA
j_call: TRBJ1-3
cdr3_nt: TGTGCCAGCAGCCCCCAGGGAGGAAACACCATATATTTT
cdr3_aa: CASSPQGGNTIYF

v_call: TRBV5-1
d_call: TRBD2
cdr3_length: 14
clone_size: NA
j_call: TRBJ2-7
cdr3_nt: TGCGCCAGCAGCCAACGGGGGGACTACTACGAGCAGTACTTC
cdr3_aa: CASSQRGDYYEQYF

v_call: TRBV5-6
d_call: TRBD1
cdr3_length: 16
clone_size: few
j_call: TRBJ1-4
cdr3_nt: TGTGCCAGCAGCTTGGCGAGGGACAGGATAAAGGAAAAACTGTTTTTT
cdr3_aa: CASSLARDRIKEKLFF

v_call: TRBV3-1/TRBV3-2
d_call: TRBD1
cdr3_length: 15
clone_size: NA
j_call: TRBJ1-2
cdr3_nt: TGTGCCAGCAGCCGTGCCCCAGGGGGCCTCGATGGCTACACCTTC
cdr3_aa: CASSRAPGGLDGYTF

v_call: TRBV7-9
d_call: NA
cdr3_length: 14
clone_size: NA
j_call: TRBJ1-1
cdr3_nt: TGTGCCAGCAGCTTAGGGGCACAGAACACTGAAGCTTTCTTT
cdr3_aa: CASSLGAQNTEAFF

v_call: TRBV2
d_call: NA
cdr3_length: 11
clone_size: NA
j_call: TRBJ1-2
cdr3_nt: TGTGCCAGCATGGGAGTTCATGGCTACACCTTC
cdr3_aa: CASMGVHGYTF

v_call: TRBV5-1
d_call: NA
cdr3_length: 14
clone_size: NA
j_call: TRBJ2-3
cdr3_nt: TGCGCCAGCAGCTTGCATCAAAGCACAGATACGCAGTATTTT
cdr3_aa: CASSLHQSTDTQYF

v_call: TRBV4-1
d_call: NA
cdr3_length: 14
clone_size: once
j_call: TRBJ2-2
cdr3_nt: TGCGCCAGCAGCCCGGGGACTTACACCGGGGAGCTGTTTTTT
cdr3_aa: CASSPGTYTGELFF

v_call: TRBV6-2/TRBV6-3
d_call: TRBD2
cdr3_length: 15
clone_size: NA
j_call: TRBJ2-7
cdr3_nt: TGTGCCAGCAGTCGGACTAGCGGGAGCGAACACGAGCAGTACTTC
cdr3_aa: CASSRTSGSEHEQYF

v_call: TRBV19
d_call: TRBD2
cdr3_length: 18
clone_size: NA
j_call: TRBJ2-3
cdr3_nt: TGTGCCAGTAGTATACTCTTTGCTAGCGGGGGGCCCACAGATACGCAGTATTTT
cdr3_aa: CASSILFASGGPTDTQYF

v_call: TRBV6-5
d_call: NA
cdr3_length: 11
clone_size: once
j_call: TRBJ1-2
cdr3_nt: TGTGCCAGCAGTCTTTCCGGGAGCTACACCTTC
cdr3_aa: CASSLSGSYTF

v_call: TRBV20-1
d_call: NA
cdr3_length: 13
clone_size: NA
j_call: TRBJ2-7
cdr3_nt: TGCAGTGCTAGTCGAGGTAACTCCTACGAGCAGTACTTC
cdr3_aa: CSASRGNSYEQYF

v_call: TRBV24-1
d_call: TRBD2
cdr3_length: 16
clone_size: NA
j_call: TRBJ2-3
cdr3_nt: TGTGCCACCAGTGAGGGGAGCGGGGGGAACACAGATACGCAGTATTTT
cdr3_aa: CATSEGSGGNTDTQYF

v_call: TRBV19
d_call: NA
cdr3_length: 14
clone_size: NA
j_call: TRBJ1-2
cdr3_nt: TGTGCCAGTAGGGCGGGGACTCCTAACTATGGCTACACCTTC
cdr3_aa: CASRAGTPNYGYTF

v_call: TRBV6-2/TRBV6-3
d_call: NA
cdr3_length: 15
clone_size: NA
j_call: TRBJ1-5
cdr3_nt: TGTGCCAGCAGTTTAATGGGCAGTTACAATCAGCCCCAGCATTTT
cdr3_aa: CASSLMGSYNQPQHF

v_call: TRBV11-2
d_call: NA
cdr3_length: 16
clone_size: NA
j_call: TRBJ1-5
cdr3_nt: TGTGCCAGCAGCTGGGGGGGAGGGCTCGGCAATCAGCCCCAGCATTTT
cdr3_aa: CASSWGGGLGNQPQHF

v_call: TRBV5-1
d_call: TRBD1
cdr3_length: 15
clone_size: NA
j_call: TRBJ1-5
cdr3_nt: TGCGCCAGCAGCTTGGGGACAGGGGTCGGTCAGCCCCAGCATTTT
cdr3_aa: CASSLGTGVGQPQHF

v_call: TRBV19
d_call: NA
cdr3_length: 13
clone_size: NA
j_call: TRBJ1-1
cdr3_nt: TGTGCCAGCTACCTGAGGCCGTTCGCTGAAGCTTTCTTT
cdr3_aa: CASYLRPFAEAFF

v_call: TRBV15
d_call: TRBD2
cdr3_length: 15
clone_size: NA
j_call: TRBJ2-3
cdr3_nt: TGTGCCACCAGCGTTCTAGCGGAGCCCACAGATACGCAGTATTTT
cdr3_aa: CATSVLAEPTDTQYF

v_call: TRBV3-1/TRBV3-2
d_call: NA
cdr3_length: 16
clone_size: NA
j_call: TRBJ2-3
cdr3_nt: TGTGCCAGCAGCCAAGGGTCCAGGGCTAACACAGATACGCAGTATTTT
cdr3_aa: CASSQGSRANTDTQYF

v_call: TRBV19
d_call: NA
cdr3_length: 14
clone_size: NA
j_call: TRBJ1-5
cdr3_nt: TGTGCCAGTAGTTATCAGGGTTTCGATCAGCCCCAGCATTTT
cdr3_aa: CASSYQGFDQPQHF

v_call: TRBV2
d_call: TRBD2
cdr3_length: 17
clone_size: NA
j_call: TRBJ2-1
cdr3_nt: TGTGCCAGCAGTGTTAACCGAGCGGGAGGGGGGCACAATGAGCAGTTCTTC
cdr3_aa: CASSVNRAGGGHNEQFF

v_call: TRBV6-2/TRBV6-3
d_call: TRBD2
cdr3_length: 15
clone_size: NA
j_call: TRBJ2-1
cdr3_nt: TGTGCCAGCAGTTATGGCGGGGGGCATAGCAATGAGCAGTTCTTC
cdr3_aa: CASSYGGGHSNEQFF

v_call: TRBV7-3
d_call: NA
cdr3_length: 13
clone_size: NA
j_call: TRBJ1-1
cdr3_nt: TGTGCCAGCAGCTTGGGCCGGTGGGCTGAAGCTTTCTTT
cdr3_aa: CASSLGRWAEAFF

v_call: TRBV7-2
d_call: TRBD2
cdr3_length: 17
clone_size: NA
j_call: TRBJ2-1
cdr3_nt: TGTGCCAGCAGCTCATCCACCGGGACTAGGAAGTGGGGTGAGCAGTTCTTC
cdr3_aa: CASSSSTGTRKWGEQFF

v_call: TRBV15
d_call: TRBD2
cdr3_length: 14
clone_size: NA
j_call: TRBJ2-7
cdr3_nt: TGTGCCACCAGCACTAGCGGGAGAGGTTACGAGCAGTACTTC
cdr3_aa: CATSTSGRGYEQYF

v_call: TRBV7-2
d_call: NA
cdr3_length: 15
clone_size: NA
j_call: TRBJ2-1
cdr3_nt: TGTGCCAGCAGCTTCCGACTCAGCTCCTACAATGAGCAGTTCTTC
cdr3_aa: CASSFRLSSYNEQFF

v_call: TRBV11-3
d_call: TRBD1
cdr3_length: 16
clone_size: NA
j_call: TRBJ2-2
cdr3_nt: TGTGCCAGCAGCCGTAGGGACAGCCTGAACACCGGGGAGCTGTTTTTT
cdr3_aa: CASSRRDSLNTGELFF

v_call: TRBV7-9
d_call: TRBD1
cdr3_length: 15
clone_size: NA
j_call: TRBJ2-7
cdr3_nt: TGTGCCAGCAGCTTAGCTACGGGACAGGGGAAGGAGCAGTACTTC
cdr3_aa: CASSLATGQGKEQYF

v_call: TRBV5-6
d_call: NA
cdr3_length: 15
clone_size: NA
j_call: TRBJ1-3
cdr3_nt: TGTGCCAGCAGCTCATCGGGGTTTGCTGGAAACACCATATATTTT
cdr3_aa: CASSSSGFAGNTIYF

v_call: TRBV2
d_call: NA
cdr3_length: 13
clone_size: NA
j_call: TRBJ1-4
cdr3_nt: TGTGCCACCCACAGGGCTACTAATGAAAAACTGTTTTTT
cdr3_aa: CATHRATNEKLFF

v_call: TRBV2
d_call: NA
cdr3_length: 12
clone_size: NA
j_call: TRBJ2-1
cdr3_nt: TGTGCCAGCAGCCTACTAGAAAATGAGCAGTTCTTC
cdr3_aa: CASSLLENEQFF